Following are 14 T cell receptor beta chains from one sample sequenced in a study of cytomegalovirus exposure and HLA in healthy donors. Sequencing was performed with immunoSEQ multiplex PCR; in TCRdb, only in-frame clones are kept and a portion is missing. The sample has about 360,000 clones, 86% seen once. The material sequenced was PBMCs. These receptors came from a woman aged 18-29 years in good health and CMV-seronegative.

This clone occurred once. This chain uses TRBV28 with TRBJ2-7; no firm D call. CDR3 length equals 13 residues. The germline V gene encodes CDR1 MDHEN and CDR2 SYDVKM. With 6 bases removed from V and 2 bases from J, the gap between germline ends came to 11 bases. The CDR3 nucleotides are TGTGCCAGCAGCCTAAGTGTCGCCTACGAGCAGTACTTC. This codes for CASSLSVAYEQYF.

This chain joins TRBV5-1 and TRBJ2-2; 10 nucleotides align to TRBD1. Germline CDR1 SGHRS, CDR2 YFSETQ. The length of the CDR3 is 17 residues. The V segment lost 4 bases and the J segment 6 bases; nucleotides outside the gene matches: 12. This chain's CDR3 is CASSLRQGALAAGELFF. The CDR3, as DNA: TGCGCCAGCAGCCTGAGACAGGGGGCTTTAGCCGCCGGGGAGCTGTTTTTT.

The genes are TRBV28 and TRBJ1-1; 9 nucleotides match TRBD1. Germline lookup yields CDR1 MDHEN and CDR2 SYDVKM. The CDR3 has 15 residues. Losses at the gene ends were 6 bases for V and 2 bases for J; bases not matched to a gene: 7. The CDR3 coding sequence is TGTGCCAGCAGCCTTCTTACAGGGGGCAACACTGAAGCTTTCTTT. It encodes CASSLLTGGNTEAFF. The full variable domain, in which reference TRBV28 and TRBJ1-1 provide the parts outside the CDR3, is DVKVTQSSRYLVKRTGEKVFLECVQDMDHENMFWYRQDPGLGLRLIYFSYDVKMKEKGDIPEGYSVSREKKERFSLILESASTNQTSMYLCASSLLTGGNTEAFFGQGTRLTVV.

The rearrangement joins TRBV5-1 to TRBJ2-3; TRBD2 matches at 7 bases. V was clipped by 3 bases and J by 4 bases; unmatched bases: 8. Germline V gene lookup returns CDR1 SGHRS and CDR2 YFSETQ. The CDR3 is made up of 15 amino acids. For the CDR3, the DNA is TGCGCCAGCAGCTCGGGGGGTTTGAGCGCAGATACGCAGTATTTT. Residues: CASSSGGLSADTQYF.

The V gene is TRBV11-1, the J gene TRBJ1-6; no reliable D call. Germline assignment: CDR1 SGHAT and CDR2 FQDESV (reference sequence). Trimming took 3 bases from V and 6 from J, leaving 9 bases between them. This CDR3 spans 14 amino acids. This CDR3 reads CASSFRQINSPLHF. CDR3 bases: TGTGCCAGCAGCTTCCGTCAGATTAATTCACCCCTCCACTTT.

This clone was observed a single time. The chain uses TRBV28 and TRBJ2-6; TRBD2 aligns across 14 bases. CDR3 length equals 17 residues. V was clipped by 7 bases and J by 5 bases; unmatched bases: 7. CDR1 MDHEN and CDR2 SYDVKM come from the germline V gene. CDR3 sequence (DNA): TGTGCCAGCACTACGGGACTAGCGGGAGTAAGGGCCAACGTCCTGACTTTC. Its protein is CASTTGLAGVRANVLTF.

CDR3 nucleotides: TGTGCCAGCAGTTACGACGGACTGAACACCGGGGAGCTGTTTTTT. Translated: CASSYDGLNTGELFF. This rearrangement joins TRBV6-6 to TRBJ2-2; a possible D gene is TRBD2 (5 bases). CDR1 and CDR2 (germline): MNHNY, SVGAGI (reference sequence). The CDR3 is 15 residues long. The V end was cut by 2 bases, the J end by 1 base, with 8 bases between.

V gene TRBV7-3 combines with J gene TRBJ2-1; 14 nucleotides line up with TRBD2. Germline trimming cut 2 bases from V and 9 bases from J; bases unmatched to any gene: 0. CDR3 length: 14 residues. Germline CDR1 is SGHTA and CDR2 is FQGTGA. CDR3 residues: CASSLGTSGSEQFF. The CDR3 bases are TGTGCCAGCAGCTTAGGGACTAGCGGGAGTGAGCAGTTCTTC.

This chain joins TRBV6-5 and TRBJ2-5; 7 nucleotides agree with TRBD2. After removal of 0 bases from V and 9 bases from J, the junction contained 13 bases not matched to a gene. CDR3 size: 16 residues. The germline CDR1 and CDR2 sequences are MNHEY and SVGAGI. The CDR3 sequence: CASSYSLTGGSWAQYF. The CDR3 bases are TGTGCCAGCAGTTACTCTTTAACTGGCGGGAGTTGGGCCCAGTACTTC.

The V gene is TRBV15, the J gene TRBJ1-5; D not certain. Germline V CDR1 and CDR2: LNHNV, YYDKDF (reference sequence). The CDR3 has 13 amino acids. V was trimmed by 1 base and J by 8 bases, leaving 9 bases between them. The chain's CDR3 is CATSRGYGEPQHF. DNA for the CDR3: TGTGCCACCAGCAGAGGGTACGGGGAGCCCCAGCATTTT.

Comments on this clone: The sample has other DNA sequences that encode this CDR3 too. The chain is built from TRBV4-1 and TRBJ1-5, with D tentatively TRBD1 (6 bases). Germline V gene lookup returns CDR1 MGHRA and CDR2 YSYEKL. The ends were cut back, 4 bases at V and 0 bases at J, with 7 bases in the middle. There are 14 residues in the CDR3. CDR3 bases: TGCGCCAGCAGCCCACAGGGTAGCAATCAGCCCCAGCATTTT. Protein: CASSPQGSNQPQHF.

The chain links TRBV7-2 to TRBJ2-1; TRBD1 might be the D (5 bases). V lost 6 bases and J 4 bases, leaving 10 bases between the germline ends. CDR1 SGHTA and CDR2 FQGNSA come from the germline V gene. The CDR3 has 13 residues. DNA of the CDR3: TGTGCCAGCAGTCAGGGCCCGTACAATGAGCAGTTCTTC. Its translation is CASSQGPYNEQFF.

The chain joins TRBV28 to TRBJ1-2, with D possibly TRBD1 on 6 matching bases. This CDR3 is built from 13 residues. Germline V gene sequence: CDR1 MDHEN, CDR2 SYDVKM. With 3 bases removed from V and 7 bases from J, the gap between germline ends came to 12 bases. The CDR3 DNA is TGTGCCAGCAGTTTCCACAGGGCTGGTGGCTACACCTTC. It yields the protein CASSFHRAGGYTF.

The chain is built from TRBV21-1 and TRBJ2-1; the table's D call, TRBD1, has no DNA check behind it. TRBV21-1 is deemed a pseudogene. This CDR3 has 15 residues. The CDR3 is CANALRGQGINEQFF. The CDR3 bases are TGTGCCAACGCCCTCCGGGGACAGGGTATTAATGAGCAGTTCTTC.